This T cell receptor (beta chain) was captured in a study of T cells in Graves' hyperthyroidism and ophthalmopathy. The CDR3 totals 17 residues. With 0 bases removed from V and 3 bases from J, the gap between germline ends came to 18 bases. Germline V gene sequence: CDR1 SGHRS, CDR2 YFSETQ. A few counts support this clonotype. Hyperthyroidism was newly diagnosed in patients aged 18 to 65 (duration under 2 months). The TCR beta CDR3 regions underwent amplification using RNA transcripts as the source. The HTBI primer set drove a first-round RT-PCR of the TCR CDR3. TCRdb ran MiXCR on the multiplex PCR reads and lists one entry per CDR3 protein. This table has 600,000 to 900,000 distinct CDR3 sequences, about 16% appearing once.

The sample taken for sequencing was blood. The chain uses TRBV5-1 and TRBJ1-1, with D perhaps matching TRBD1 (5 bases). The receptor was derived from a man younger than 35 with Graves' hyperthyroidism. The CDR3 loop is CASSLVGRGKRDTEAFF. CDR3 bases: TGCGCCAGCAGCTTGGTGGGGAGGGGCAAAAGGGACACTGAAGCTTTCTTT.